This record covers a single TCR beta chain. This clonotype occurred once. Which antigen it targets is not known. Base-call qualities are not available, and no considerably larger clone is one nucleotide away. A solitary read yields weak support. The CDR3 measures 15 amino acids from cysteine to phenylalanine. Just the 45-base CDR3 DNA is kept, in frame starting at base 1. CDR1 and CDR2 are read off the germline V gene as ENHRY and SYGVKD. Trimming at the junction amounts to 4 bases on V and 0 bases on J, and the germline ends lie 13 bases apart. Exclusion was applied to patients with uncontrolled infections, other autoimmune diseases, pregnancy or lactation. Diagnoses were established on the basis of clinical symptoms, serum thyroxine and TRAb, thyroid ultrasound, and orbital computed tomography. Total RNA was extracted using Trizol reagent, and RNA quality was assessed on an Agilent 2100 Bioanalyzer.

The TCR beta CDR3 regions were amplified from RNA transcripts. A first-round RT-PCR of the TCR CDR3 used the HTBI primer set with the Qiagen OneStep RT-PCR kit. Libraries were constructed in a second round of multiplex PCR, after which size selection and purification were carried out. Paired-end sequencing of the libraries was performed with 100 bp reads on an Illumina HiSeq2000. In the authors' own workflow: Raw data were processed with SOAPnuke, discarding reads with adapters, uncalled bases, mean Phred below 15, or no exact constant-primer or identifier match. COPE v1.2.5 was used to merge the high-quality paired reads, and each unique nucleotide sequence was defined as a clonotype. MiTCR v1.1 was used to align clonotypes to the IMGT TRBV, TRBD and TRBJ reference segments. Only V-J combinations with frequency above 0.0001, covering about 99% of repertoires, were analysed. The TCS score was defined as F50 (clonal expansion) divided by E x V (chaos), with BLOSUM62-based TCRdist calculated between CDR3 peptides within each V-J. Welch's t-statistics and random forest reduced 500 to 650 V-J features to some 14, which were used in a naive Bayes classifier (R e1071). The similarity between thyroid and blood repertoires was quantified using the Morisita-Horn index. In TCRdb, the public reads were trimmed at Q25 with fastp and aligned with MiXCR, with productive beta chains retained. Rows merge per CDR3 protein into single entries with the most common DNA and genes. The V and J calls follow TCRdb's processing rather than the paper's. This sample has 480,000 or so distinct CDR3 sequences in its table, and around 43% of those were observed once. Roughly 45% of the sample goes to the ten largest clones.

The data belong to a study of T cells in Graves' hyperthyroidism and ophthalmopathy (dated by TCRdb to between 2017 and 2020). The study in broad terms: A discovery cohort of roughly 100 patients, roughly 43 with Graves' ophthalmopathy and over 55 with stable Graves' hyperthyroidism, was used to find distinguishing TCR V-J signatures. An independent validation cohort of 18 to 20 hyperthyroidism patients and about 16 patients who later progressed to ophthalmopathy tested prospective prediction of ophthalmopathy. The 100 discovery patients were randomly split 7:3 into training and test sets. The study also compared thyroid tissue and blood T-cell repertoires from roughly six Graves' hyperthyroidism patients. After sampling, hyperthyroidism patients received methimazole starting at 30 mg daily, and ophthalmopathy patients received high-dose intravenous methylprednisolone. According to the paper, TCR Vbeta CDR3 sequencing was carried out on about 140 peripheral blood samples, which came from approximately 41 ophthalmopathy, under 85 hyperthyroidism and some 17 progressor patients.

Overall study results and their limits: In cross-validation, a model built on a 13 V-J signature told ophthalmopathy apart from stable hyperthyroidism with over 85% sensitivity and roughly 81% specificity, and in testing the same model reached 80%/75%. In validation, the model predicted progression to ophthalmopathy a median of 6.5 months before onset, with 65% to 71% sensitivity and 72.22% specificity. Most expanded thyroid clonotypes (frequency above 0.001) were also detected in blood, suggesting blood repertoires may reflect thyroid immune responses. Sample size was not statistically predetermined, and investigators were not blinded to group allocation.

Sequenced input: peripheral blood or thyroid tissue (not recorded which). The chain is assembled from TRBV10-3 and TRBJ2-7, with the D assignment possibly TRBD1 or TRBD2, given 5 matching bases for each. The sequence came from an adult woman with Graves' disease, either hyperthyroidism or ophthalmopathy (not recorded which). Here the CDR3 is given as CAISASGPTSYEQYF. The nucleotide sequence is given as TGTGCCATCAGTGCCTCGGGACCTACCTCCTACGAGCAGTACTTC.